The 25 T cell receptor beta chains given below trace back to one sample, sequenced in a study of blood T cell repertoires in COVID-19. Sequenced by immunoSEQ multiplex PCR; TCRdb stores in-frame clones only, minus some. This table has tens of thousands of clones, 70% to 90% appearing once. Sequenced material: peripheral blood. The receptors were gathered from a woman at least 80 years old with COVID-19, enrolled during active disease.

This chain uses TRBV5-8 with TRBJ2-1, with 13 bases fitting TRBD2. CDR1 SGHTS and CDR2 YDEGEE come from the germline V gene. The length of the CDR3 is 15 residues. J was trimmed by 9 bases and V by 4 bases; bases with no gene match: 7. Written as DNA, the CDR3 is TGTGCCAGCAGCCGCGGACTAGCGGGAGATGGTGAGCAGTTCTTC. Protein product: CASSRGLAGDGEQFF.

This sequence joins TRBV6-1 and TRBJ2-6; TRBD1 is a possible D gene (6 bases). Germline V gives CDR1 MNHNS, CDR2 SASEGT. This CDR3 is built from 18 residues. Trimming took off 4 bases at V and 4 bases at J, with 20 bases between the two ends. The CDR3 DNA follows: TGTGCCAGCAGTGTCCGGGACACCCAACTTATAGGGGCCAACGTCCTGACTTTC. Its protein is CASSVRDTQLIGANVLTF.

This chain uses TRBV7-9 with TRBJ2-7; 7 nucleotides match TRBD1. After removal of 1 base from V and 1 base from J, the junction contained 1 base not matched to a gene. In germline, CDR1 is SEHNR, CDR2 FQNEAQ (reference sequence). This CDR3 has 14 residues. In DNA form, the CDR3 reads TGTGCCAGCAGCTTAGAACAGGGGTCCTACGAGCAGTACTTC. Translating it yields CASSLEQGSYEQYF.

This clone was found a few times. The sample carries other DNA sequences with the same CDR3. The chain is built from TRBV19 and TRBJ2-2; 12 bases are a match to TRBD2. This CDR3 has 15 residues. The V gene's germline CDR1 is LNHDA and CDR2 SQIVND (reference sequence). V was clipped by 8 bases and J by 7 bases; unmatched bases: 8. The CDR3 sequence: CASSRTSGVVGELFF. CDR3 in DNA: TGTGCCAGTTCGAGGACTAGCGGGGTTGTCGGGGAGCTGTTTTTT.

This chain links TRBV7-9 with TRBJ1-5; perhaps TRBD1 as D (6 bases). This CDR3 spans 16 amino acids. From germline, CDR1 is SEHNR and CDR2 FQNEAQ (reference sequence). The V end was cut by 2 bases, the J end by 1 base, with 12 bases between. CDR3 DNA: TGTGCCAGCAGCTTAATTGGCAGGGGCAGCAATCAGCCCCAGCATTTT. Protein: CASSLIGRGSNQPQHF.

This clone was observed a handful of times. This chain joins TRBV14 and TRBJ1-2; 10 nucleotides match TRBD1. The V and J ends lost 3 bases and 4 bases, in that order; junction bases with no gene match: 5. CDR3 size: 15 residues. The germline V gene encodes CDR1 SGHDN and CDR2 FVKESK. The CDR3 region is CASSHRTGGLYGYTF. CDR3 coding DNA: TGTGCCAGCAGCCACAGGACAGGGGGACTCTATGGCTACACCTTC.

The chain links TRBV12-3 or TRBV12-4 to TRBJ2-1; possibly TRBD1 for D (5 bases). The CDR3 has 11 residues. V was clipped by 8 bases and J by 6 bases, with 8 bases between them. The chain's CDR3 is CASQGANEQFF. CDR3 coding DNA: TGTGCCAGCCAGGGTGCCAATGAGCAGTTCTTC.

The chain employs TRBV5-4 and TRBJ2-5, with TRBD2 identical over 8 bases. From germline, CDR1 is SGHNT and CDR2 YYREEE (reference sequence). The CDR3 has 11 amino acids. V trimming: 7 bases; J trimming: 7 bases; junction bases outside the gene matches: 3. Written as DNA, the CDR3 is TGTGCCAGCTCCCGGGGGGGGACCCAGTACTTC. Amino acids: CASSRGGTQYF.

V and J are TRBV2 and TRBJ2-1; tentatively, D is TRBD2 (6 bases). This CDR3 is built from 12 residues. Germline V CDR1 and CDR2: SNHLY, FYNNEI. V lost 6 bases to trimming and J lost 9 bases, with 12 bases between them. The CDR3 region is CASRDYGAEQFF. In DNA form, the CDR3 reads TGTGCCAGCAGGGACTACGGGGCTGAGCAGTTCTTC.

The CDR3 DNA follows: TGTGCCAGCAGCGCCGGACAGATTAATGAAAAACTGTTTTTT. This codes for CASSAGQINEKLFF. The rearrangement uses TRBV3-1 (or the pseudogene TRBV3-2) and TRBJ1-4; maybe TRBD1 (6 bases). The CDR3 has 14 amino acids. Between the trimmed V and J ends, which lost 5 bases and 4 bases, there was a span of 11 bases. Germline loops: CDR1 LGHDT, CDR2 YNNKEL (reference sequence).

The chain uses TRBV7-2 and TRBJ2-7; D is unclear. Germline CDR1 and CDR2: SGHTA and FQGNSA. Trimming removed 1 base from V and 0 bases from J, with 7 bases in between. This CDR3 has 14 residues. The CDR3 DNA reads as TGTGCCAGCAGCTTAGGGTCCTACTCCTACGAGCAGTACTTC. It translates to CASSLGSYSYEQYF.

This clone has a single count. The J gene is TRBJ2-1, the V gene TRBV18; TRBD2 aligns across 13 bases. This CDR3 is built from 16 residues. The ends lost 0 bases at V and 7 bases at J; junction bases unmatched: 3. Germline V gene sequence: CDR1 KGHSH, CDR2 LQKENI. The chain's CDR3 is CASSPPLAGGMNEQFF. CDR3 coding DNA: TGTGCCAGCTCACCACCACTAGCGGGGGGGATGAATGAGCAGTTCTTC.

V usage is TRBV13 and J usage is TRBJ2-1; 8 positions match TRBD2. V lost 10 bases to trimming and J lost 8 bases; unmatched junction nucleotides: 13. The CDR3 consists of 14 residues. From germline, CDR1 is PRHDT and CDR2 FYEKMQ (reference sequence). This CDR3 reads CATAEAGVPHEQFF. Written as DNA, the CDR3 is TGTGCCACTGCCGAAGCGGGAGTGCCCCATGAGCAGTTCTTC.

The rearrangement links TRBV15 to TRBJ1-5; a weak D match, TRBD1 (5 bases). CDR3 length: 17 residues. Trimming shortened V by 0 bases and J by 8 bases, and 20 bases separated the two germline ends. Germline V gene data show CDR1 as LNHNV and CDR2 as YYDKDF (reference sequence). In DNA, the CDR3 is TGTGCCACCAGCAGAGAGGGAGGGGCAAAGCTTCAGGAGCCCCAGCATTTT. This encodes CATSREGGAKLQEPQHF.

This clone was found a few times. J is TRBJ1-1 and V is TRBV3-1 (or the pseudogene TRBV3-2); D is unresolved. The CDR3 extends over 12 amino acids. V dropped 7 bases and J dropped 2 bases, with 8 bases sitting between them. CDR1 and CDR2 from the germline V gene are LGHDT and YNNKEL (reference sequence). The CDR3 here is CASTVGNTEAFF. The CDR3 nucleotides are TGTGCCAGCACCGTTGGCAACACTGAAGCTTTCTTT.

The chain employs TRBV7-9 and TRBJ1-2; 8 nucleotides match TRBD1. Germline V gene data show CDR1 as SEHNR and CDR2 as FQNEAQ (reference sequence). J lost 8 bases, V lost 4 bases, and 18 bases had no gene match. The CDR3 runs to 17 residues. The CDR3 reads CASSSGQGGVLRWGYTF. The CDR3 nucleotides are TGTGCCAGCAGCTCAGGACAGGGTGGCGTGCTGCGATGGGGCTACACCTTC.

The CDR3 loop reads CSVGPSGIGEQYF. In DNA form, the CDR3 reads TGCAGCGTTGGCCCGTCGGGGATAGGTGAGCAGTACTTC. This sequence joins TRBV29-1 and TRBJ2-7; D possibly corresponds to TRBD2 (5 bases). Looked up from germline, CDR1 is SQVTM and CDR2 is ANQGSEA. The CDR3 extends over 13 amino acids. Trimming took 4 bases from V and 7 from J, leaving 17 bases between them.

This sequence joins TRBV4-2 and TRBJ1-5; 9 nucleotides match TRBD1. V dropped 0 bases and J dropped 4; count of bases not matched to a gene: 4. Germline values: CDR1 LGHNA, CDR2 YNFKEQ. There are 16 residues in the CDR3. In DNA, the CDR3 is TGTGCCAGCAGCCAAGATTGGACAGGGGTAAATCAGCCCCAGCATTTT. Translating gives CASSQDWTGVNQPQHF.

This chain joins TRBV6-4 and TRBJ2-1; 9 nucleotides align to TRBD2. The trim removed 4 bases at V and 8 bases at J, leaving 6 bases unmatched. The CDR3 sequence is 14 residues long. The V gene's germline CDR1 is MRHNA and CDR2 SNTAGT. Written as DNA, the CDR3 is TGTGCCAGCAGTGCCGCGGGAGGGCTCGATGAGCAGTTCTTC. Protein product: CASSAAGGLDEQFF.

The rearrangement links TRBV5-1 to TRBJ1-2; D gene uncertain. Per the germline V gene, CDR1 is SGHRS and CDR2 is YFSETQ. There are 15 residues in the CDR3. V lost 0 bases to trimming and J lost 0 bases, with 9 bases between them. The CDR3 here is CASSLVPGSNYGYTF. As DNA, the CDR3 is TGCGCCAGCAGCTTGGTCCCGGGTTCTAACTATGGCTACACCTTC.

The CDR3 DNA reads TGTGCCAGCAGCTCACAGGGGGCAGAGACCCAGTACTTC. Its protein product is CASSSQGAETQYF. This chain uses TRBV11-3 with TRBJ2-5, with 9 nucleotides matching TRBD1. Looked up from germline, CDR1 is SGHNT and CDR2 is YENEEA. J lost 4 bases, V lost 4 bases, and 1 base had no gene match. The CDR3 loop spans 13 amino acids.

This sequence joins TRBV28 and TRBJ2-3; D unresolved. The CDR3 covers 12 residues. Trimming shortened V by 5 bases and J by 4 bases, and 7 bases separated the two germline ends. Per the germline V gene, CDR1 is MDHEN and CDR2 is SYDVKM. CDR3 region: CASSVYSDTQYF. CDR3 DNA sequence: TGTGCCAGCAGTGTCTATTCAGATACGCAGTATTTT. The whole variable domain, remainder taken from reference TRBV28 and TRBJ2-3, is DVKVTQSSRYLVKRTGEKVFLECVQDMDHENMFWYRQDPGLGLRLIYFSYDVKMKEKGDIPEGYSVSREKKERFSLILESASTNQTSMYLCASSVYSDTQYFGPGTRLTVL.

This clone has just one count. This chain joins TRBV19 and TRBJ2-1; 10 bases are a match to TRBD2. With 7 bases clipped from V and 2 bases from J, the junction kept 5 bases outside the gene matches. This CDR3 comprises 15 residues. The germline gives CDR1 LNHDA, CDR2 SQIVND (reference sequence). The CDR3 DNA reads TGTGCCAGTACCATAGCGGGGGGTACCTACAATGAGCAGTTCTTC. It is translated as CASTIAGGTYNEQFF.

This clone was observed a handful of times. The V call is TRBV6-6, the J call TRBJ1-2; D is possibly TRBD1 (6 bases). This CDR3 comprises 16 residues. Germline values: CDR1 MNHNY, CDR2 SVGAGI (reference sequence). V was shortened by 5 bases and J by 0 bases, with 16 bases between the two germline ends. The chain's CDR3 is CASSITSGATNYGYTF. The CDR3 nucleotides are TGTGCCAGCAGTATTACCTCAGGGGCCACTAACTATGGCTACACCTTC.

The chain is built from TRBV10-1 and TRBJ1-2; 7 bases agree with TRBD1. This CDR3 is built from 18 residues. The germline V gene has CDR1 WNHNN and CDR2 SYGVQD (reference sequence). After removal of 2 bases from V and 0 bases from J, the junction contained 12 bases not matched to a gene. The CDR3 protein is CASSEPTGAPASNYGYTF. In nucleotides, the CDR3 is TGCGCCAGCAGTGAGCCCACAGGGGCCCCCGCTTCTAACTATGGCTACACCTTC.